Detailed here is one TCR beta chain. The antigen remains undetermined. The data belong to a study of CD4 T cells in relation to SARS-CoV-2 and coronaviruses. The unexposed donors gave CD4+ T cells in about 2011-2018, prior to COVID-19. Isolation of CD4+ T cells took place after nine to ten days in culture. Trimming removed 5 bases from V and 0 bases from J, with 14 bases in between. CDR1 is PRHDT, CDR2 FYEKMQ, per germline (reference sequence). The CDR3 contains 16 residues. This table comes from immunoSEQ multiplex PCR, and its TCRdb copy is limited to in-frame clones, with some not included. This sample has more than 15,000 clones, with around 77% found just once.

V and J are TRBV13 and TRBJ1-3; D is possibly TRBD1 (5 bases). The sample comprised CD4+ T cells from PBMCs, cultured in vitro. The TCR comes from a human donor in good health. CDR3 bases: TGTGCCAGCAGCCCCTTAGGGGCCAACTCTGGAAACACCATATATTTT. Translated: CASSPLGANSGNTIYF.